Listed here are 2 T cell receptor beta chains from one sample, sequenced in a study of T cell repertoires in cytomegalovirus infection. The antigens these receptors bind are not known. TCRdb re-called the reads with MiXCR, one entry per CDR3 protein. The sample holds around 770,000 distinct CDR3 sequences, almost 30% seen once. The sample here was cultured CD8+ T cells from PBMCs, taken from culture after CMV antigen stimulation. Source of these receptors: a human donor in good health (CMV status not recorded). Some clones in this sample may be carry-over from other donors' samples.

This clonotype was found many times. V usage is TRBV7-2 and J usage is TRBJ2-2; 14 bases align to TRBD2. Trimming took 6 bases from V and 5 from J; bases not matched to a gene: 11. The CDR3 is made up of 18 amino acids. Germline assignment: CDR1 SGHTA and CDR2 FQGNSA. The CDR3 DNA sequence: TGTGCCAGCAGTCGCCCGACTAGCGGGGGGGCTCGGACCGGGGAGCTGTTTTTT. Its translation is CASSRPTSGGARTGELFF. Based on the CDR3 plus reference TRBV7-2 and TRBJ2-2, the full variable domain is GAGVSQSPSNKVTEKGKDVELRCDPISGHTALYWYRQSLGQGLEFLIYFQGNSAPDKSGLPSDRFSAERTGGSVSTLTIQRTQQEDSAVYLCASSRPTSGGARTGELFFGEGSRLTVL.

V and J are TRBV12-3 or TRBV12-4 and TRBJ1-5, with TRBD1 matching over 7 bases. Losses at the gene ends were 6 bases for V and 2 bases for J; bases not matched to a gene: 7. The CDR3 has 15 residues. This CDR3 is CASRETGLGNQPQHF. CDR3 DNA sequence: TGTGCCAGCAGAGAGACAGGGTTGGGCAATCAGCCCCAGCATTTT.